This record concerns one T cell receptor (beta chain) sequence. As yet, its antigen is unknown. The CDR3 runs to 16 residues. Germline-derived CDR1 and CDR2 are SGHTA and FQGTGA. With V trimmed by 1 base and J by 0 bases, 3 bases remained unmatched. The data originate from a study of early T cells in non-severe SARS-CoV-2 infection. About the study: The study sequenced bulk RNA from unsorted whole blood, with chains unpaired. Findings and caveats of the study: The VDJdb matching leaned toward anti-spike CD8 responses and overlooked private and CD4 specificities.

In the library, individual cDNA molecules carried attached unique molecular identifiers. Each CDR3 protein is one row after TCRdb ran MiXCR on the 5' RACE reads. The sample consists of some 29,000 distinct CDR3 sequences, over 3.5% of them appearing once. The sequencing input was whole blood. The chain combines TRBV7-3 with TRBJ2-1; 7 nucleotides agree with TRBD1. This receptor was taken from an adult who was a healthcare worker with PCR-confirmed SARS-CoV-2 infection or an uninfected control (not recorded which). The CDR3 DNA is TGTGCCAGCAGCTTAAACAGGGGTTCCTCCTACAATGAGCAGTTCTTC. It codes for CASSLNRGSSYNEQFF.